These 4 T cell receptor beta chains share one sample of origin, sequenced in a study of monozygotic twins with cystic fibrosis. Profiled with immunoSEQ multiplex PCR; TCRdb holds only in-frame clones, not every one. The sample carries around 14,000 clones, around 84% recorded once. Sequenced sample: blood. These TCRs come from a boy under 18 with cystic fibrosis.

This clone was detected once. The chain employs TRBV30 and TRBJ1-2; D gene ambiguous. The CDR3 is made up of 13 amino acids. Germline V lookup: CDR1 GTSNPN, CDR2 SVGIG (reference sequence). V was trimmed by 0 bases and J by 8 bases, leaving 13 bases between them. The CDR3 DNA sequence: TGTGCCTGGAGTGTACCACTTGCTGGGGGCTACACCTTC. This gives the protein CAWSVPLAGGYTF. Using reference TRBV30 and TRBJ1-2 for the parts outside the CDR3, the full variable domain is SQTIHQWPATLVQPVGSPLSLECTVEGTSNPNLYWYRQAAGRGLQLLFYSVGIGQISSEVPQNLSASRPQDRQFILSSKKLLLSDSGFYLCAWSVPLAGGYTFGSGTRLTVV.

Remarks on this clone: The junction shows a germline mismatch at one end, possibly a read error. This sequence joins TRBV7-7 and TRBJ2-2, with a tentative D call TRBD1 (5 bases). The CDR3 extends over 15 amino acids. CDR1 and CDR2 (germline): SSHAT, FNYEAQ (reference sequence). The CDR3 sequence is CASSLSTGGTGELFF. The CDR3 nucleotides are TGTGCTAGCAGCTTAAGTACAGGCGGCACCGGGGAGCTGTTTTTT.

The chain couples TRBV4-1 to TRBJ2-7, with 8 positions matching TRBD1. Germline assignment: CDR1 MGHRA and CDR2 YSYEKL. J gave up 2 bases and V 4 bases, and 10 bases lay outside the gene matches. The CDR3 loop spans 16 amino acids. The CDR3 region is CASSPFGTGGTYEQYF. The CDR3 nucleotides read TGCGCCAGCAGCCCCTTCGGAACAGGGGGGACCTACGAGCAGTACTTC.

This clone was found a few times. V is TRBV5-4 and J is TRBJ1-2, with D unclear. From germline, CDR1 is SGHNT and CDR2 YYREEE (reference sequence). V lost 0 bases and J lost 1, with 7 bases in between. The CDR3 has 14 amino acids. The CDR3 region has the DNA TGTGCCAGCAGCTTGGTTGCGGGTAACTATGGCTACACCTTC. This gives the protein CASSLVAGNYGYTF.